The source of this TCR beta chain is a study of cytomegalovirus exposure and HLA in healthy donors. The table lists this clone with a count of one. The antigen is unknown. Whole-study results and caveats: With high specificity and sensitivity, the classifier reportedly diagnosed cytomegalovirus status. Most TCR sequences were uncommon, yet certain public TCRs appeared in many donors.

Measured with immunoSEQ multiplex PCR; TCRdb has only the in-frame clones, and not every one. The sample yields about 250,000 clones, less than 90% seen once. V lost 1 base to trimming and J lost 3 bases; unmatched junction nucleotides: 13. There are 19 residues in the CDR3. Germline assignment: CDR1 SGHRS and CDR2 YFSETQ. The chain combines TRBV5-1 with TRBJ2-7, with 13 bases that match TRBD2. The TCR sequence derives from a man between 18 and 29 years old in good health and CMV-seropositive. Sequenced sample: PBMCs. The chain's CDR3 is CASSLYRLAGGGRNYEQYF. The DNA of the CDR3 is TGCGCCAGCAGCTTGTATCGACTAGCGGGAGGCGGGAGGAACTACGAGCAGTACTTC.